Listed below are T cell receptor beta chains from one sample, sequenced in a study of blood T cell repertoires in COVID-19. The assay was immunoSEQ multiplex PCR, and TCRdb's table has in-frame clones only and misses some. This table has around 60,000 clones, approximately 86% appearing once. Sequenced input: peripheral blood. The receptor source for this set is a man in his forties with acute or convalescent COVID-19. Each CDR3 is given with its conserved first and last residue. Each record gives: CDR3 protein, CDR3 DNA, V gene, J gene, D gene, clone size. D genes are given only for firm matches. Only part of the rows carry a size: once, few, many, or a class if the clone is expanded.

CASSSGGNTGELFF	TGTGCCAGCTCGTCAGGGGGGAACACCGGGGAGCTGTTTTTT	TRBV18	TRBJ2-2	TRBD1	-
CASSVVKGQGREAFF	TGTGCCAGCAGCGTAGTGAAAGGACAGGGAAGGGAAGCTTTCTTT	TRBV9	TRBJ1-1	TRBD1	-
CASKDRPFGNQPQHF	TGCGCCAGCAAAGACAGGCCGTTTGGCAATCAGCCCCAGCATTTT	TRBV4-1	TRBJ1-5	-	-
CATSRSAGTSGGTPYEQYF	TGTGCCACCAGCAGATCGGCCGGAACTAGCGGGGGTACCCCCTACGAGCAGTACTTC	TRBV15	TRBJ2-7	TRBD2	-
CASSGQVVNTEAFF	TGCGCCAGCAGTGGACAGGTGGTGAACACTGAAGCTTTCTTT	TRBV10-2	TRBJ1-1	-	-
CASSISSLAGGSPLHF	TGTGCCAGTAGTATAAGTTCTTTGGCAGGGGGTTCACCCCTCCACTTT	TRBV19	TRBJ1-6	TRBD1	-
CASSPLAVLGPEQFF	TGTGCCAGCTCACCACTAGCGGTCTTAGGCCCTGAGCAGTTCTTC	TRBV18	TRBJ2-1	-	-
CASSPIDAGGLSETQYF	TGTGCCAGCAGCCCCATAGATGCGGGGGGCCTTTCGGAGACCCAGTACTTC	TRBV3-1/TRBV3-2	TRBJ2-5	TRBD2	-
CASSNSGSQYEQYF	TGCGCCAGCAGCAATAGCGGGAGCCAGTACGAGCAGTACTTC	TRBV5-1	TRBJ2-7	TRBD2	-
CASSLAPTQSSGNTIYF	TGTGCCAGCAGCTTGGCCCCAACACAGAGCTCTGGAAACACCATATATTTT	TRBV5-5	TRBJ1-3	-	few
CASSEAPGRGRTEAFF	TGTGCCAGCAGTGAAGCCCCCGGGAGGGGACGAACTGAAGCTTTCTTT	TRBV6-1	TRBJ1-1	-	-